Reported below is one TCR beta chain. Its cognate antigen is unknown. The data were obtained in a study of shared clonotypes between healthy human individuals. Study as a whole: The study used three CD4 naive, three CD4 memory, two CD8 naive and one CD8 memory plate per donor. General study results and limits: The authors sampled blood alone, and tissue repertoires likely differ.

V lost 4 bases and J lost 6, with 12 bases in between. The CDR3 has 12 amino acids. CDR1 and CDR2 from the germline V gene are SQVTM and ANQGSEA. Approximately 30,000 T cell genomes (approximately 210 ng DNA) went into each sorted-subset replicate. Some clones are missing from TCRdb's copy, which holds only in-frame ones; the method was immunoSEQ multiplex PCR. In the table there are around 2,100,000 clones, over 85% of which are singletons. The naive CD8 fraction comprised CD45RO-negative cells positively selected for CCR7 and excluded terminally differentiated effector memory CD45RA+ cells. The sequencing sample was made of naive CD8+ T cells sorted from blood. This receptor was taken from a man younger than 30 in good health. The chain joins TRBV29-1 to TRBJ1-1; a weak D match, TRBD1 (5 bases). CDR3 coding DNA: TGCAGCGTTGCTCAGGGTGGCCCTGAAGCTTTCTTT. The encoded protein is CSVAQGGPEAFF.